Listed here are 27 T cell receptor beta chains from one sample, sequenced in a study of response to subunit inactivated influenza vaccine. From the RT-PCR reads, TCRdb called clonotypes with MiXCR, one entry per CDR3 protein. The table has 710,000 or so distinct CDR3 sequences, 15% to 17% seen once. Here the sequenced sample was PBMCs from blood, taken approximately 12 days after vaccination. The receptors here all came from a man aged 50-60 years who received an inactivated influenza vaccine.

This clonotype appeared a few times. The rearrangement uses TRBV6-5 and TRBJ2-3, with D perhaps TRBD1 or TRBD2 (6 bases each). Trimming pared 0 bases from V and 6 bases from J, leaving 16 bases between. CDR3 size: 16 residues. Germline lookup yields CDR1 MNHEY and CDR2 SVGAGI. DNA of the CDR3: TGTGCCAGCAGTTACTCTATCGGGGGCGTCGATGATACGCAGTATTTT. Protein product: CASSYSIGGVDDTQYF.

This clonotype was seen only a few times. The V gene is TRBV20-1, the J gene TRBJ2-3; the D gene is possibly TRBD1 (5 bases). The CDR3 consists of 15 residues. The V end was cut by 0 bases, the J end by 5 bases, with 15 bases between. The germline V gene encodes CDR1 DFQATT and CDR2 SNEGSKA (reference sequence). This chain's CDR3 is CSARDFRTSLDTQYF. In nucleotides, the CDR3 is TGCAGTGCTAGAGACTTTCGGACATCACTAGATACGCAGTATTTT.

This clonotype has just a few counts. V gene TRBV28 combines with J gene TRBJ1-2; maybe TRBD1 (6 bases). The germline CDR1 and CDR2 sequences are MDHEN and SYDVKM. V was pared by 3 bases and J by 8 bases, with 13 bases between. The length of the CDR3 is 13 residues. The CDR3 DNA sequence: TGTGCCAGCAGTTTTCAAGGGGGAAGAGGCTACACCTTC. Translation gives CASSFQGGRGYTF.

This clonotype was found a few times. The rearrangement links TRBV5-1 to TRBJ1-6, with 9 bases fitting TRBD1. V lost 2 bases, J lost 10 bases, and 1 base stayed unmatched. Germline loops: CDR1 SGHRS, CDR2 YFSETQ. The CDR3 consists of 13 residues. The CDR3 spells CASSFDRGSPLHF. In DNA, the CDR3 is TGCGCCAGCAGCTTTGACAGGGGGTCACCCCTCCACTTT. The entire variable domain, with the rest obtained from reference TRBV5-1 and TRBJ1-6, is as follows: KAGVTQTPRYLIKTRGQQVTLSCSPISGHRSVSWYQQTPGQGLQFLFEYFSETQRNKGNFPGRFSGRQFSNSRSEMNVSTLELGDSALYLCASSFDRGSPLHFGNGTRLTVT.

This clonotype was recorded at least ten times. Relative to the germline gene, one junction end is altered; a read error may explain this. This chain uses TRBV7-9 with TRBJ2-3; TRBD2 agrees at 7 bases. The CDR3 totals 14 residues. Germline V gene data show CDR1 as SEHNR and CDR2 as FQNEAQ (reference sequence). CDR3 amino acids: CASSLGTNTDTQYF. Here the CDR3 DNA reads TGCGCCAGCAGCCTCGGGACTAACACAGATACGCAGTATTTT. Full variable domain (outside the CDR3, taken from reference TRBV7-9 and TRBJ2-3): DTGVSQNPRHKITKRGQNVTFRCDPISEHNRLYWYRQTLGQGPEFLTYFQNEAQLEKSRLLSDRFSAERPKGSFSTLEIQRTEQGDSAMYLCASSLGTNTDTQYFGPGTRLTVL.

The chain combines TRBV27 with TRBJ2-1, with D possibly matching TRBD2 (5 bases). This CDR3 region has 20 residues. V was pared by 6 bases and J by 10 bases, with 37 bases between. CDR1 and CDR2 (germline): MNHEY, SMNVEV (reference sequence). The CDR3 reads CASRPTRPGQTRTYNEEQFF. The DNA for the CDR3 is TGTGCCAGCAGACCCACTCGGCCCGGGCAGACAAGGACTTACAATGAGGAGCAGTTCTTC.

This rearrangement joins TRBV20-1 to TRBJ2-5; a weak D match, TRBD1 (6 bases). Trimming took 3 bases from V and 1 from J, leaving 15 bases between them. The germline V gene has CDR1 DFQATT and CDR2 SNEGSKA (reference sequence). CDR3 length: 15 residues. The CDR3 nucleotides read TGCAGTGCTAGTACCGTTATGGACAGCCAAGAGACCCAGTACTTC. This gives the protein CSASTVMDSQETQYF.

This clonotype was picked up a small number of times. The V gene is TRBV25-1, the J gene TRBJ2-1, with 12 positions matching TRBD2. The V and J ends lost 4 bases and 0 bases, in that order; junction bases with no gene match: 19. The CDR3 sequence is 22 residues long. Germline V lookup: CDR1 MGHDK, CDR2 SYGVNS. CDR3: CASSGFRIPGLAGGSSYNEQFF. The CDR3 DNA is TGTGCCAGCAGTGGATTCCGGATTCCGGGACTAGCGGGTGGGTCCTCCTACAATGAGCAGTTCTTC.

The chain uses TRBV3-1 and TRBJ2-2; 14 bases align to TRBD2. The V segment lost 0 bases and the J segment 7 bases; nucleotides outside the gene matches: 10. The germline gives CDR1 LGHDT, CDR2 YNNKEL (reference sequence). This CDR3 region has 19 residues. The CDR3 DNA is TGTGCCAGCAGCCAAGATATAAGACTAGCGGGGGGGCGTAACGGGGAGCTGTTTTTT. Protein product: CASSQDIRLAGGRNGELFF.

This clonotype was recorded at least ten times. The gene calls are TRBV5-6 and TRBJ2-5, with D possibly matching TRBD1 (6 bases). The V gene's germline CDR1 is SGHDT and CDR2 YYEEEE. CDR3 size: 14 residues. The V gene lost 2 bases and the J gene lost 1 base, with 9 bases spanning the gap. The CDR3 is CASSLWTVQETQYF. The DNA for the CDR3 is TGTGCCAGCAGCTTATGGACAGTCCAAGAGACCCAGTACTTC. The variable domain in full, with the rest retrieved from reference TRBV5-6 and TRBJ2-5, is DAGVTQSPTHLIKTRGQQVTLRCSPKSGHDTVSWYQQALGQGPQFIFQYYEEEERQRGNFPDRFSGHQFPNYSSELNVNALLLGDSALYLCASSLWTVQETQYFGPGTRLLVL.

This clonotype was seen many times. J is TRBJ2-7 and V is TRBV6-2 or TRBV6-3; 12 bases map to TRBD2. V was pared by 4 bases and J by 5 bases, with 9 bases of the junction left unmatched. CDR1 and CDR2 (germline): MNHEY, SVGEGT. The length of the CDR3 is 16 residues. The CDR3 region has the DNA TGTGCCAGCAGTTCCCAAGGACTAGCGGGAAGACACGAGCAGTACTTC. Protein: CASSSQGLAGRHEQYF.

V gene TRBV4-2 combines with J gene TRBJ2-2; unclear D gene. V lost 1 base to trimming and J lost 5 bases, with 11 bases between them. This CDR3 comprises 15 residues. Germline loops: CDR1 LGHNA, CDR2 YNFKEQ. As DNA, the CDR3 is TGTGCCAGCAGCCAAGGGGTGGGTAGGACCGGGGAGCTGTTTTTT. Translation: CASSQGVGRTGELFF.

The chain employs TRBV7-9 and TRBJ2-2; 7 nucleotides match TRBD2. Germline CDR1 SEHNR, CDR2 FQNEAQ (reference sequence). The CDR3 has 16 amino acids. Germline trimming cut 4 bases from V and 1 base from J; bases unmatched to any gene: 6. CDR3 sequence reads: CASSSRLALNTGELFF. CDR3 in DNA: TGTGCCAGCAGCTCCAGACTAGCCTTGAACACCGGGGAGCTGTTTTTT. Combining the CDR3 with reference TRBV7-9 and TRBJ2-2 gives the whole variable domain DTGVSQNPRHKITKRGQNVTFRCDPISEHNRLYWYRQTLGQGPEFLTYFQNEAQLEKSRLLSDRFSAERPKGSFSTLEIQRTEQGDSAMYLCASSSRLALNTGELFFGEGSRLTVL.

Of note for this clonotype: Sequence at one end of the junction differs from germline and may be a read error. V usage is TRBV5-1 and J usage is TRBJ2-5; 7 nucleotides line up with TRBD1. CDR1 and CDR2 from the germline V gene are SGHRS and YFSETQ. This CDR3 is 14 amino acids long. CDR3 sequence: CASSPGDSQETKYF. Here the CDR3 DNA reads TGCGCCAGCAGCCCAGGGGACAGCCAAGAGACCAAGTACTTC.

As to this clonotype: One junction end disagrees with the germline gene, perhaps due to a read error. The gene calls are TRBV20-1 and TRBJ2-5, with 9 bases matching TRBD1. The CDR3 extends over 14 amino acids. CDR1 DFQATT and CDR2 SNEGSKA come from the germline V gene (reference sequence). CDR3 amino acids: CSAAGTGRQETQCF. The CDR3 DNA is TGCAGTGCTGCCGGGACAGGGCGGCAGGAGACCCAGTGCTTC.

Only one count was recorded for this clonotype. The CDR3 sequence: CASSLLRGTGELFF. CDR3 nucleotides: TGTGCCAGCAGCTTGCTCCGGGGCACCGGGGAGCTGTTTTTT. The chain is built from TRBV7-2 and TRBJ2-2, with a tentative D call TRBD2 (5 bases). The V end lost 3 bases, the J end lost 4 bases, and 9 bases lay between the germline ends. CDR1 and CDR2 (germline): SGHTA, FQGNSA. The CDR3 loop spans 14 amino acids.

This clonotype came up a few times. V and J are TRBV4-2 and TRBJ2-7, with D perhaps matching TRBD2 (6 bases). Germline V gives CDR1 LGHNA, CDR2 YNFKEQ. The CDR3 sequence is 16 residues long. V was trimmed by 0 bases and J by 0 bases, leaving 12 bases between them. Here the CDR3 reads CASSQDWGSGSYEQYF. CDR3 bases: TGTGCCAGCAGCCAAGATTGGGGTAGCGGCTCCTACGAGCAGTACTTC.

This clonotype came up a few times. The chain uses TRBV30 and TRBJ2-1; TRBD1 matches at 7 bases. The CDR3 is 13 amino acids. After removal of 0 bases from V and 15 bases from J, the junction contained 11 bases not matched to a gene. Germline-derived CDR1 and CDR2 are GTSNPN and SVGIG (reference sequence). CDR3 protein: CAWSVMFRQGPFF. The CDR3 DNA sequence: TGTGCCTGGAGTGTGATGTTTCGACAGGGTCCGTTCTTC.

The V gene is TRBV20-1, the J gene TRBJ1-2; D not certain. The V gene lost 7 bases and the J gene lost 0 bases, with 9 bases spanning the gap. Germline CDR1 is DFQATT and CDR2 is SNEGSKA (reference sequence). The CDR3 sequence is 12 residues long. The CDR3 coding sequence is TGCAGTGGATCTCCCACTAACTATGGCTACACCTTC. It is translated as CSGSPTNYGYTF.

V is TRBV2 and J is TRBJ2-7, with 9 bases that match TRBD2. V shed 2 bases, J shed 6 bases, and the junction held 11 bases outside the gene matches. CDR3 length: 16 amino acids. Germline lookup yields CDR1 SNHLY and CDR2 FYNNEI. CDR3 loop: CASSESLGGRVGEQYF. DNA for the CDR3: TGTGCCAGCAGTGAATCTCTTGGCGGGAGGGTTGGCGAGCAGTACTTC. The variable domain in full, completed from reference TRBV2 and TRBJ2-7, reads EPEVTQTPSHQVTQMGQEVILRCVPISNHLYFYWYRQILGQKVEFLVSFYNNEISEKSEIFDDQFSVERPDGSNFTLKIRSTKLEDSAMYFCASSESLGGRVGEQYFGPGTRLTVT.

The rearrangement links TRBV7-2 to TRBJ2-7; TRBD1 aligns across 8 bases. CDR3 length: 13 residues. Per germline, CDR1 SGHTA and CDR2 FQGNSA. The V and J ends lost 3 bases and 6 bases, in that order; junction bases with no gene match: 4. The CDR3 coding sequence is TGTGCCAGCAGCTTGACAGGGGAGAGCGAGCAGTACTTC. It encodes CASSLTGESEQYF.

This sequence joins TRBV28 and TRBJ2-3; TRBD2 aligns across 7 bases. This CDR3 spans 16 amino acids. Germline values: CDR1 MDHEN, CDR2 SYDVKM. V shed 0 bases, J shed 6 bases, and the junction held 9 bases outside the gene matches. CDR3 nucleotides: TGTGCCAGCAGTTTATGGGGCGGGAGTATGGGGGATACGCAGTATTTT. Translation gives CASSLWGGSMGDTQYF. The full variable domain, rest sourced from reference TRBV28 and TRBJ2-3, is DVKVTQSSRYLVKRTGEKVFLECVQDMDHENMFWYRQDPGLGLRLIYFSYDVKMKEKGDIPEGYSVSREKKERFSLILESASTNQTSMYLCASSLWGGSMGDTQYFGPGTRLTVL.

This clonotype was counted at least ten times. The chain carries TRBV4-3 and TRBJ2-2; TRBD2 matches 8 bases. V lost 4 bases, J lost 6 bases, and 7 bases stayed unmatched. CDR3 length equals 15 residues. Germline assignment: CDR1 LGHNA and CDR2 YSLEER. The CDR3 is CASSRLAGSAGELFF. Here the CDR3 DNA reads TGCGCCAGCAGCCGGCTAGCGGGCTCTGCCGGGGAGCTGTTTTTT.

The chain carries TRBV9 and TRBJ2-2; D unclear. The CDR3 contains 16 residues. The V gene lost 0 bases and the J gene lost 5 bases, with 14 bases spanning the gap. Germline CDR1 reads SGDLS; CDR2 reads YYNGEE. The CDR3 coding sequence is TGTGCCAGCAGCGTAGATCTCGGCAGAAAGACCGGGGAGCTGTTTTTT. Protein product: CASSVDLGRKTGELFF.

This clonotype was picked up many times. The CDR3 sequence: CASSLEGARGNEQFF. The DNA of the CDR3 is TGCGCCAGCAGCTTGGAAGGCGCCAGAGGCAATGAGCAGTTCTTC. The chain employs TRBV5-1 and TRBJ2-1; no reliable D call. Per germline, CDR1 SGHRS and CDR2 YFSETQ. V lost 0 bases, J lost 6 bases, and 13 bases lay in between. This CDR3 spans 15 amino acids.

CDR3 protein: CASSVGFRDKGISYEQYF. Written as DNA, the CDR3 is TGTGCCAGCAGCGTAGGCTTTCGGGACAAGGGGATTTCTTACGAGCAGTACTTC. This rearrangement joins TRBV9 to TRBJ2-7; D might be TRBD1 (6 bases). CDR1 is SGDLS, CDR2 YYNGEE, per germline. The V and J ends lost 0 bases and 4 bases respectively, with 23 bases between them. This CDR3 contains 18 residues.

This clonotype occurred many times. The J gene is TRBJ2-7, the V gene TRBV20-1, with D possibly called TRBD1 or TRBD2 (5 bases each). Germline CDR1 and CDR2: DFQATT and SNEGSKA (reference sequence). V was pared by 4 bases and J by 2 bases, with 12 bases between. The CDR3 is 13 amino acids. As DNA, the CDR3 is TGCAGTGCTACAGGGACGGCAGCCTACGAGCAGTACTTC. Its translation: CSATGTAAYEQYF.